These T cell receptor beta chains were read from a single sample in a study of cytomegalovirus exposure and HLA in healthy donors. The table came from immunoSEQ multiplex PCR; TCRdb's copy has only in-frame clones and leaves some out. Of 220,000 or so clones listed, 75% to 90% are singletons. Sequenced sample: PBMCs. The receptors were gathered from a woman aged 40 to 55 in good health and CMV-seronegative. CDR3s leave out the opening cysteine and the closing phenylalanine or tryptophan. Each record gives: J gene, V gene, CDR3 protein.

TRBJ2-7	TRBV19	ASSFSGRRSYEQY
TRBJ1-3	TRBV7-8	ASATSEVENTIY
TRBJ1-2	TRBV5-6	ASSQGTGGTYGYT
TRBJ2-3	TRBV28	ASSSSPAGGAWTADTQY
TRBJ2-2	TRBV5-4	ASRTSGINTGELF
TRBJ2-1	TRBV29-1	SARRGLAGEDEQF
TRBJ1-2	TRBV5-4	ASSADRDAYGYT
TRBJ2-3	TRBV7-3	ASSLWTSGIGTDTQY
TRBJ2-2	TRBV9	ASSVDGGGELF
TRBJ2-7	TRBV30	AWLRGGTYEQY